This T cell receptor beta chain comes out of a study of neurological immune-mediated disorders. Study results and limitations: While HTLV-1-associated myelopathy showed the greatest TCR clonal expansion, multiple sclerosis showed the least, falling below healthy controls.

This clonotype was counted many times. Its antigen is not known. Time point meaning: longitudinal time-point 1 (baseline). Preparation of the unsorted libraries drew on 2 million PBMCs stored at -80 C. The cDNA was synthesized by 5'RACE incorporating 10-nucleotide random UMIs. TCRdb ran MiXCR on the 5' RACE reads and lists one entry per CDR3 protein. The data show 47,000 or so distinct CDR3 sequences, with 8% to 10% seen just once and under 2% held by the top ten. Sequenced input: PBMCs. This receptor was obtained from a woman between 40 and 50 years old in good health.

This CDR3 reads CASSPGAGGYNEQFF. The CDR3 coding sequence is TGCGCCAGCAGTCCAGGGGCAGGGGGATACAATGAGCAGTTCTTC. This chain links TRBV10-1 with TRBJ2-1, with TRBD1 identical over 7 bases. Per the germline V gene, CDR1 is WNHNN and CDR2 is SYGVQD (reference sequence). The length of the CDR3 is 15 residues. V was clipped by 5 bases and J by 4 bases; unmatched bases: 8.